This paragraph reports one TCR beta chain. This specimen belongs to a study of blood T cell repertoires in COVID-19. Study context: Donors in the United States, Italy and Spain gave samples during acute or convalescent COVID-19. T cells, B-cell-depleted T cells, or PBMCs supplied cDNA or gDNA.

CDR1 and CDR2 (germline): SGHRS, YFSETQ. V lost 0 bases to trimming and J lost 7 bases, with 16 bases between them. This CDR3 has 15 residues. Per the original methods: Amplified reference gene primers provided the basis for estimating nucleated cell counts. The protocol was immunoSEQ multiplex PCR, while the TCRdb copy is restricted to in-frame clones and leaves out a portion. V, J and clone size are those of that table, while D and trimming were read from the DNA. The data show around 230,000 clones, around 78% seen once. Material: peripheral blood. The receptor comes from a woman aged 70-85 years with active or convalescent COVID-19. The chain combines TRBV5-1 with TRBJ1-2; D is unclear. The CDR3 region is CASSLELAGEAGYTF. In DNA, the CDR3 is TGCGCCAGCAGCTTGGAATTGGCAGGTGAAGCTGGCTACACCTTC.